The 25 T cell receptor beta chains presented below share a single source sample, sequenced in a study of breast tumors, draining lymph nodes, adjacent tissues. TCRdb re-called the multiplex PCR reads through MiXCR, storing one row per CDR3 protein. The data contain approximately 210,000 distinct CDR3 sequences, nearly 35% of them singletons. The lymph nodes were axillary draining lymph nodes from breast cancer patients. The sequenced material came from axillary lymph node tissue. These receptors came from a female donor with breast cancer. Some clones in this sample may be carry-over from other donors' samples.

This clonotype was counted a few times. The J gene is TRBJ2-5, the V gene TRBV25-1; the D call may be TRBD1 or TRBD2 (6 bases each). This CDR3 is 16 amino acids long. Germline values: CDR1 MGHDK, CDR2 SYGVNS. V lost 4 bases and J lost 1, with 16 bases in between. CDR3 sequence (DNA): TGTGCCAGCAGTGCTAGGGGGGTTAGGGGCCAAGAGACCCAGTACTTC. Protein: CASSARGVRGQETQYF.

The table lists this clonotype with many counts. The chain recombines TRBV5-1 with TRBJ2-3; D is ambiguous. Germline values: CDR1 SGHRS, CDR2 YFSETQ. Trimming cost V 4 bases and J 2 bases, with 8 bases left between them. This CDR3 comprises 13 residues. CDR3 loop: CASSRDNTDTQYF. The CDR3 DNA reads TGCGCCAGCAGCCGAGACAACACAGATACGCAGTATTTT.

This clonotype was detected many times. This chain joins TRBV20-1 and TRBJ2-1; 10 nucleotides line up with TRBD2. Losses at the gene ends were 6 bases for V and 7 bases for J; bases not matched to a gene: 9. CDR1 is DFQATT, CDR2 SNEGSKA, per germline (reference sequence). This CDR3 contains 14 residues. The CDR3 here is CSAWGTSVRNEQFF. The CDR3 region has the DNA TGCAGTGCCTGGGGGACTAGCGTAAGGAATGAGCAGTTCTTC.

With regard to this clonotype: Likely a read error: the CDR3 ends without its conserved phenylalanine or tryptophan. The DNA of the CDR3 is TGTGCCAGCAGCTTAGGACAGGGGGTCTATGGCTACACCCAC. This gives the protein CASSLGQGVYGYTH. The chain has TRBV7-8 and TRBJ1-2; 9 bases align to TRBD1. The ends lost 1 base at V and 4 bases at J; junction bases unmatched: 1. The CDR3 runs 14 residues. The germline CDR1 and CDR2 sequences are SGHVS and FQNEAQ.

This chain connects TRBV6-1 to TRBJ1-2, with D perhaps TRBD1 (6 bases). Germline V gene lookup returns CDR1 MNHNS and CDR2 SASEGT. The CDR3 spans 17 residues. V was pared by 5 bases and J by 1 base, with 20 bases between. CDR3 sequence: CASSHHVAGANNYGYTF. DNA of the CDR3: TGTGCCAGCAGTCACCATGTTGCGGGGGCCAATAACTATGGCTACACCTTC.

Worth noting for this clonotype: A read error may explain this, as a much larger clone is one base away. This chain links TRBV6-1 with TRBJ2-7; 8 nucleotides line up with TRBD1. The germline gives CDR1 MNHNS, CDR2 SASEGT. The CDR3 covers 14 residues. With 10 bases clipped from V and 0 bases from J, the junction kept 8 bases outside the gene matches. Written as DNA, the CDR3 is TGTGCCACCAGGACAGGGCAACTCTCCTACGAGCAGTACTTC. This translates into CATRTGQLSYEQYF.

The chain joins TRBV4-3 to TRBJ1-5; TRBD1 matches 8 bases. There are 14 residues in the CDR3. Germline CDR1 is LGHNA and CDR2 is YSLEER. Losses at the gene ends were 5 bases for V and 6 bases for J; bases not matched to a gene: 6. The CDR3 DNA sequence: TGCGCCAGCAGCGCACAGGGGGTAACTCAGCCCCAGCATTTT. This sequence encodes CASSAQGVTQPQHF.

CDR3 nucleotide sequence: TGTGCCGCCGTCCGGGGACAGGGAGGAGAGCAGTTCTTC. Translation: CAAVRGQGGEQFF. This chain uses TRBV24-1 with TRBJ2-1; 9 bases agree with TRBD1. CDR1 and CDR2 (germline): KGHDR, SFDVKD. The J segment lost 10 bases and the V segment lost 12 bases, leaving 12 bases of the junction unmatched. This CDR3 spans 13 amino acids.

In this sample, this clonotype turned up many times. The chain couples TRBV14 to TRBJ2-1, with TRBD2 matching 7 bases. There are 15 residues in the CDR3. CDR1 is SGHDN, CDR2 FVKESK, per germline. Unmatched junction bases numbered 8, after V lost 4 bases and J lost 5 bases. CDR3 protein: CASSPLGLGDNEQFF. CDR3 sequence (DNA): TGTGCCAGCAGCCCTCTCGGACTAGGGGACAATGAGCAGTTCTTC.

This clonotype was counted many times. The V call is TRBV12-3 or TRBV12-4, the J call TRBJ2-2; 10 positions match TRBD1. This CDR3 contains 16 residues. V dropped 6 bases and J dropped 6; count of bases not matched to a gene: 10. Here the CDR3 reads CASSSDRGRRSGELFF. CDR3 bases: TGTGCCAGCAGCTCTGACAGGGGGCGACGATCCGGGGAGCTGTTTTTT.

The table lists this clonotype with a count of one. The CDR3, as DNA: TGTGCCAGTAGGAAACAGGCCAGCTCTGGAAACACCATATATTTT. This gives the protein CASRKQASSGNTIYF. The chain employs TRBV19 and TRBJ1-3; maybe TRBD1 (5 bases). Germline CDR1 and CDR2: LNHDA and SQIVND (reference sequence). Trimming left V 6 bases short and J 0 bases short, with 12 bases between. CDR3 length equals 15 residues. Together with reference TRBV19 and TRBJ1-3, the CDR3 gives the full variable domain: DGGITQSPKYLFRKEGQNVTLSCEQNLNHDAMYWYRQDPGQGLRLIYYSQIVNDFQKGDIAEGYSVSREKKESFPLTVTSAQKNPTAFYLCASRKQASSGNTIYFGEGSWLTVV.

This clonotype was counted at least ten times. The V and J genes are TRBV7-9 and TRBJ2-2; unclear D gene. The CDR3 is 14 amino acids. Germline V gene data show CDR1 as SEHNR and CDR2 as FQNEAQ (reference sequence). The germline V and J ends were trimmed by 2 bases and 3 bases, with 7 bases remaining between them. The CDR3 loop is CASSLTTDTGELFF. The CDR3 coding sequence is TGTGCCAGCAGCTTAACAACGGACACCGGGGAGCTGTTTTTT.

As to this clonotype: Possible read error: a much larger clone is one base away. The chain employs TRBV7-9 and TRBJ2-5; TRBD2 matches at 10 bases. CDR3 length equals 17 residues. CDR1 is SEHNR, CDR2 FQNEAQ, per germline (reference sequence). The chain's CDR3 is CASNLSSGGPMPEPQYF. Written as DNA, the CDR3 is TGTGCCAGCAACTTAAGTAGCGGGGGGCCGATGCCAGAGCCCCAGTACTTC.

This clonotype was seen at least ten times. The rearrangement joins TRBV4-1 to TRBJ2-2, with TRBD1 as a possible D gene (5 bases). Germline assignment: CDR1 MGHRA and CDR2 YSYEKL. The CDR3 loop spans 15 amino acids. Trimming stripped 4 bases from V and 1 base from J, with 10 bases between. CDR3 amino acids: CASSPMTVNTGELFF. CDR3 sequence (DNA): TGCGCCAGCAGCCCCATGACAGTGAACACCGGGGAGCTGTTTTTT.

The table lists this clonotype with many counts. The chain has TRBV7-2 and TRBJ2-5, with 9 bases that match TRBD2. This CDR3 is 16 amino acids long. V trimming: 4 bases; J trimming: 5 bases; junction bases outside the gene matches: 11. Germline assignment: CDR1 SGHTA and CDR2 FQGNSA. The CDR3 nucleotides read TGTGCCAGCAGCTCTCGGGGCGGGAGGGTGAGTGAGACCCAGTACTTC. This sequence encodes CASSSRGGRVSETQYF.

This clonotype was recorded many times. The chain employs TRBV6-6 and TRBJ2-7, with D maybe TRBD2 (6 bases). Germline CDR1 and CDR2: MNHNY and SVGAGI (reference sequence). V was cut by 4 bases and J by 2 bases, with 12 bases left in between. The CDR3 loop spans 14 amino acids. CDR3 DNA sequence: TGTGCCAGCAGTTTCCAGGGAGGCCCCTACGAGCAGTACTTC. This encodes CASSFQGGPYEQYF.

The genes are TRBV27 and TRBJ1-5; the D gene is possibly TRBD1 (5 bases). Germline V gives CDR1 MNHEY, CDR2 SMNVEV (reference sequence). This CDR3 has 14 amino acids. Between the trimmed V and J ends, which lost 3 bases and 4 bases, there was a span of 10 bases. Written as DNA, the CDR3 is TGTGCCAGCAGTTTCGGGGGAAGGAATCAGCCCCAGCATTTT. It translates to CASSFGGRNQPQHF.

This clonotype was found many times. The J gene is TRBJ2-1, the V gene TRBV11-2; D possibly uses TRBD1 or TRBD2 (6 bases each). This CDR3 has 13 amino acids. Trimming stripped 5 bases from V and 7 bases from J, with 12 bases between. Germline V lookup: CDR1 SGHAT, CDR2 FQNNGV. CDR3 protein: CASSTRRGNEQFF. The CDR3 region has the DNA TGTGCCAGCAGCACAAGGAGGGGGAATGAGCAGTTCTTC.

Note on this clonotype: Given a much more abundant clone one base away, this may be a read error. The chain joins TRBV19 to TRBJ2-3, with a possible D match to TRBD2 (5 bases). CDR3 length: 16 residues. V was cut by 5 bases and J by 5 bases, with 20 bases left in between. Looked up from germline, CDR1 is LNHDA and CDR2 is SQIVND (reference sequence). The CDR3 is CASSLPQRAGLDTQYF. CDR3 DNA sequence: TGTGCCAGTAGTCTTCCACAGAGGGCTGGTCTAGATACGCAGTATTTT.

This clonotype was counted many times. The V gene is TRBV10-3, the J gene TRBJ2-7; 8 bases are shared with TRBD1. Germline V gives CDR1 ENHRY, CDR2 SYGVKD. Unmatched junction bases numbered 4, after V lost 6 bases and J lost 0 bases. This CDR3 has 14 residues. DNA for the CDR3: TGTGCCATCAGGGCCGGGACAGGCTCCTACGAGCAGTACTTC. Translation gives CAIRAGTGSYEQYF.

This clonotype was recorded at least ten times. This chain links TRBV20-1 with TRBJ2-7; TRBD2 matches 7 bases. The V segment lost 1 base and the J segment 3 bases; nucleotides outside the gene matches: 0. This CDR3 is 12 amino acids long. Looked up from germline, CDR1 is DFQATT and CDR2 is SNEGSKA (reference sequence). The CDR3 bases are TGCAGTGCTAGAGGCGGGAGCTACGAGCAGTACTTC. Translation gives CSARGGSYEQYF.

In its sample, this clonotype was seen many times. The rearrangement links TRBV10-2 to TRBJ2-7, with 9 bases identical to TRBD1. The germline CDR1 and CDR2 sequences are WSHSY and SAAADI. This CDR3 has 14 residues. The J segment lost 5 bases and the V segment lost 1 base, leaving 3 bases of the junction unmatched. The CDR3 DNA sequence: TGCGCCAGCAGTGAGTGGGACAGGGACCACGAGCAGTACTTC. Translation: CASSEWDRDHEQYF.

This clonotype has a count of ten or more. The chain links TRBV6-4 to TRBJ2-2; weak D call: TRBD1 (5 bases). This CDR3 spans 14 amino acids. Germline assignment: CDR1 MRHNA and CDR2 SNTAGT. V lost 6 bases to trimming and J lost 4 bases, with 12 bases between them. The CDR3 reads CASSQQATTGELFF. The DNA of the CDR3 is TGTGCCAGCAGCCAACAGGCTACCACCGGGGAGCTGTTTTTT.

The chain uses TRBV9 and TRBJ2-2, with D perhaps TRBD1 (5 bases). Trimming took off 5 bases at V and 4 bases at J, with 6 bases between the two ends. The germline gives CDR1 SGDLS, CDR2 YYNGEE. The CDR3 is 12 residues long. The chain's CDR3 is CASRGRTGELFF. CDR3 nucleotides: TGTGCCAGCAGGGGGCGCACCGGGGAGCTGTTTTTT.

The table lists this clonotype with many counts. This chain connects TRBV2 to TRBJ2-6; D not resolved. The CDR3 spans 13 residues. Germline-derived CDR1 and CDR2 are SNHLY and FYNNEI. V lost 1 base, J lost 3 bases, and 1 base lay in between. As DNA, the CDR3 is TGTGCCAGCAGTGAAGGTGGGGCCAACGTCCTGACTTTC. It encodes CASSEGGANVLTF.